This entry concerns a single T cell receptor (beta chain). This record belongs to a study of shared clonotypes between healthy human individuals. Per the germline V gene, CDR1 is MDHEN and CDR2 is SYDVKM. V was pared by 3 bases and J by 4 bases, with 10 bases of the junction left unmatched. The CDR3 has 17 amino acids. Under the authors' procedure: Junction-only sequences produced by ImmunoSEQ had no quality scores, so filtering differed. Measured with immunoSEQ multiplex PCR; TCRdb has only the in-frame clones, and not every one. From that table come the V and J calls and clone size; the DNA was used to work out D and trimming. The top ten hold roughly 0.39% of the sample, which has 2 million to 2.5 million clones, under 95% seen once.

The V call is TRBV28, the J call TRBJ1-4; 8 bases map to TRBD1. The sequenced sample consisted of naive CD4+ T cells from PBMCs. As to subset: CD45RA+ positively selected. The receptor was isolated from a man between 18 and 35 years old in good health. Some clones in this sample may be carry-over from other donors' samples. CDR3 bases: TGTGCCAGCAGTTTGGTTGGGACAGGAGCGTTTAATGAAAAACTGTTTTTT. Protein product: CASSLVGTGAFNEKLFF.